This T cell receptor beta chain comes out of a study of blood T cells in healthy people across ages. A second PCR of roughly 7 to 11 cycles used a sample-barcoded 5' primer and a J-beta primer mix. TCRdb re-called the 5' RACE reads with MiXCR, one entry per CDR3 protein. This sample has some 900,000 distinct CDR3 sequences, with approximately 49% found just once. This receptor was identified in a young man in good health. The sample taken for sequencing was blood.

CDR3 in DNA: TGTGCCAGCAGCTTACTGTTTAGCGGGGGGGCCGGTGAGCAGTTCTTC. Translation: CASSLLFSGGAGEQFF. The chain employs TRBV7-2 and TRBJ2-1, with 11 bases lining up with TRBD2. V lost 2 bases and J lost 9; bases outside the gene matches: 9. The CDR3 runs to 16 residues. Germline V lookup: CDR1 SGHTA, CDR2 FQGNSA.